This T cell receptor beta chain is from a study of radiation and T cells in renal cell carcinoma. General observations from the study: In blood, top tumor clones expanded by 2 weeks, shrinking by 4.

Method: immunoSEQ multiplex PCR; TCRdb's copy keeps in-frame clones and lacks some. The repertoire holds about 77,000 clones, with 70% to 90% as singletons. The germline V gene has CDR1 SGHNT and CDR2 YYREEE (reference sequence). The CDR3 runs 15 residues. V trimming: 4 bases; J trimming: 0 bases; junction bases outside the gene matches: 4. Described time point: blood 4 weeks post-SBRT, at nephrectomy. Described treatment: 15 Gy SBRT to primary tumor, nephrectomy 4 weeks later. Nephrectomy followed 15 Gy stereotactic body radiation by 4 weeks. Radiation-treated patients gave blood at baseline, week 2 and week 4. The patient's renal cell carcinoma had clear cell pathology. Comment on this clone: As yet, its antigen is unknown.

The receptor comes from a woman aged 60-75 years with renal cell carcinoma. The source material was blood, sampled from a patient whose treatment included radiotherapy and nephrectomy. This chain links TRBV5-4 with TRBJ1-1; 9 bases fit TRBD1. The CDR3 DNA follows: TGTGCCAGCAGCCGGACAGGGGCGATGAACACTGAAGCTTTCTTT. Amino acid sequence: CASSRTGAMNTEAFF.